Shown below are 28 T cell receptor beta chains from a single sample sequenced in a study of blood T cell repertoires in COVID-19. Method: immunoSEQ multiplex PCR; TCRdb's copy keeps in-frame clones and lacks some. The data contain about 250,000 clones, over 70% of them seen just once; the ten biggest clones take up more than 6.5%. The material sequenced was peripheral blood. Receptors originate from a man aged 40-55 years with active or convalescent COVID-19.

This chain uses TRBV12-3 or TRBV12-4 with TRBJ1-5, with D perhaps matching TRBD1 (5 bases). The length of the CDR3 is 13 residues. Trimming shortened V by 6 bases and J by 4 bases, and 10 bases separated the two germline ends. The CDR3 DNA reads TGTGCCAGCAGCCAGGGAAGAAATCAGCCCCAGCATTTT. Translated, it gives CASSQGRNQPQHF.

The V and J genes are TRBV4-1 and TRBJ2-5, with TRBD1 identical over 8 bases. The junction had 7 bases not matched to a gene; V was cut back by 3 bases and J by 4 bases. Germline lookup yields CDR1 MGHRA and CDR2 YSYEKL. CDR3 length: 15 amino acids. CDR3 sequence: CASSHGQGGIETQYF. Here the CDR3 DNA reads TGCGCCAGCAGCCATGGACAGGGCGGGATAGAGACCCAGTACTTC.

CDR3 in amino acids: CASSQGVNRLAGGRETQYF. CDR3 sequence (DNA): TGCGCCAGCAGCCAGGGGGTTAATCGACTAGCGGGAGGTAGAGAGACCCAGTACTTC. The chain carries TRBV4-1 and TRBJ2-5; 13 nucleotides align to TRBD2. V was pared by 3 bases and J by 4 bases, with 14 bases of the junction left unmatched. The CDR3 consists of 19 residues. The V gene's germline CDR1 is MGHRA and CDR2 YSYEKL.

This clone was detected only a few times. The rearrangement uses TRBV14 and TRBJ1-2; perhaps TRBD1 as D (6 bases). Germline lookup yields CDR1 SGHDN and CDR2 FVKESK. This CDR3 spans 15 amino acids. V lost 0 bases, J lost 3 bases, and 11 bases lay in between. CDR3 DNA: TGTGCCAGCAGCCAAGATACAGGGTGGGACTATGGCTACACCTTC. It yields the protein CASSQDTGWDYGYTF.

The V call is TRBV27, the J call TRBJ2-3, with 9 nucleotides matching TRBD1. Germline V gene lookup returns CDR1 MNHEY and CDR2 SMNVEV (reference sequence). CDR3 length equals 18 residues. The junction had 12 bases not matched to a gene; V was cut back by 3 bases and J by 2 bases. For the CDR3, the DNA is TGTGCCAGCAGTTTTATCCCGGGACAGGGACAATACACAGATACGCAGTATTTT. Amino acid sequence: CASSFIPGQGQYTDTQYF.

This clone occurred a few times. V and J are TRBV28 and TRBJ1-2; no definite D call. CDR1 and CDR2 (germline): MDHEN, SYDVKM. CDR3 length equals 11 residues. V was clipped by 7 bases and J by 7 bases, with 10 bases between them. The CDR3 loop is CASNSRGGYTF. CDR3 coding DNA: TGTGCCAGCAACTCCCGGGGTGGCTACACCTTC.

The V gene is TRBV7-3, the J gene TRBJ2-3; D is possibly TRBD2 (5 bases). Germline loops: CDR1 SGHTA, CDR2 FQGTGA. Trimming shortened V by 0 bases and J by 1 base, and 11 bases separated the two germline ends. The CDR3 has 16 residues. The DNA for the CDR3 is TGTGCCAGCAGCTTAACCCCTCATAGCGGCACAGATACGCAGTATTTT. It specifies CASSLTPHSGTDTQYF.

This chain links TRBV5-1 with TRBJ2-5; TRBD2 agrees at 14 bases. The CDR3 is made up of 16 amino acids. Germline lookup yields CDR1 SGHRS and CDR2 YFSETQ. J lost 4 bases, V lost 4 bases, and 6 bases had no gene match. The CDR3 sequence: CASSPEGLAGVETQYF. The CDR3 DNA is TGCGCCAGCAGCCCGGAGGGACTAGCGGGAGTAGAGACCCAGTACTTC.

V gene TRBV6-5 combines with J gene TRBJ1-1, with D uncertain. V was trimmed by 5 bases and J by 4 bases, leaving 11 bases between them. Germline values: CDR1 MNHEY, CDR2 SVGAGI. The CDR3 consists of 13 residues. The CDR3 DNA is TGTGCCAGCAGTCCCCCTCCAGGCACTGAAGCTTTCTTT. Translated: CASSPPPGTEAFF.

The chain joins TRBV5-1 to TRBJ1-1, with 7 nucleotides matching TRBD1. This CDR3 spans 14 amino acids. Germline loops: CDR1 SGHRS, CDR2 YFSETQ. The V gene end was trimmed by 10 bases and the J gene end by 9 bases; junction bases not matched to a gene: 18. The CDR3 DNA sequence: TGCGCCTCCTCAGGGGGACCACAGAACCCTCAAGCTTTCTTT. Amino acid sequence: CASSGGPQNPQAFF.

This sequence joins TRBV19 and TRBJ1-1, with D uncertain. Germline CDR1 LNHDA, CDR2 SQIVND (reference sequence). V lost 3 bases to trimming and J lost 2 bases, with 7 bases between them. The CDR3 sequence is 13 residues long. The CDR3 DNA reads TGTGCCAGTAGTATTCTGGGCAACACTGAAGCTTTCTTT. Protein: CASSILGNTEAFF.

This clone occurred a few times. The chain joins TRBV4-1 to TRBJ2-6, with no clear D. This CDR3 spans 19 amino acids. V was trimmed by 2 bases and J by 0 bases, leaving 17 bases between them. Germline V lookup: CDR1 MGHRA, CDR2 YSYEKL. The CDR3 reads CASSQSYGGTSSGANVLTF. The CDR3 DNA sequence: TGCGCCAGCAGCCAATCTTATGGCGGAACGAGCTCTGGGGCCAACGTCCTGACTTTC.

This chain links TRBV29-1 with TRBJ1-1; 9 bases line up with TRBD1. Trimming took 7 bases from V and 5 from J; bases not matched to a gene: 11. From germline, CDR1 is SQVTM and CDR2 ANQGSEA. CDR3 length: 14 amino acids. The CDR3 spells CSARQGGKRTEAFF. CDR3 coding DNA: TGCAGCGCAAGACAGGGGGGGAAACGGACTGAAGCTTTCTTT.

Turning to this clone: This may be a read error, as it is one base from a much larger clone. The V call is TRBV24-1, the J call TRBJ1-2; D is uncertain. The CDR3 spans 14 residues. Germline loops: CDR1 KGHDR, CDR2 SFDVKD. The DNA for the CDR3 is TGTGCCATCAGTGATCGCAGCGCTAACTATGGCTACACCTTC. Translating it yields CAISDRSANYGYTF.

J is TRBJ2-5 and V is TRBV6-5, with D tentatively TRBD1 (5 bases). Between the trimmed V and J ends, which lost 0 bases and 1 base, there was a span of 12 bases. From germline, CDR1 is MNHEY and CDR2 SVGAGI. The CDR3 totals 16 residues. The CDR3 DNA is TGTGCCAGCAGTTACTCGATCCCCACAGGCCAAGAGACCCAGTACTTC. Translation: CASSYSIPTGQETQYF.

The chain uses TRBV6-5 and TRBJ1-3; D perhaps matches TRBD1 (5 bases). The CDR3 has 13 residues. CDR1 MNHEY and CDR2 SVGAGI come from the germline V gene. Trimming pared 6 bases from V and 1 base from J, leaving 7 bases between. CDR3 protein: CASSGGSGNTIYF. As DNA, the CDR3 is TGTGCCAGCAGCGGGGGGTCTGGAAACACCATATATTTT.

The chain is built from TRBV28 and TRBJ2-1, with 9 nucleotides matching TRBD2. J gave up 8 bases and V 8 bases, and 7 bases lay outside the gene matches. The CDR3 totals 13 residues. Per the germline V gene, CDR1 is MDHEN and CDR2 is SYDVKM. The CDR3 DNA reads TGTGCCAGCGTTAGCGGGAGTCTTTATGAGCAGTTCTTC. Amino acid sequence: CASVSGSLYEQFF.

The chain carries TRBV7-9 and TRBJ1-2; D uncertain. Trimming cost V 5 bases and J 7 bases, with 14 bases left between them. CDR1 and CDR2 from the germline V gene are SEHNR and FQNEAQ (reference sequence). This CDR3 is 13 amino acids long. The CDR3 here is CASSPTVLAGYTF. DNA of the CDR3: TGTGCCAGCAGCCCCACGGTCCTCGCTGGCTACACCTTC.

This rearrangement joins TRBV10-3 to TRBJ1-2; 7 nucleotides match TRBD1. Germline CDR1 ENHRY, CDR2 SYGVKD. The CDR3 has 13 amino acids. With 6 bases clipped from V and 6 bases from J, the junction kept 7 bases outside the gene matches. The CDR3 nucleotides are TGTGCCATCAGCCTACAGGGGAAGGATGGCTACACCTTC. It specifies CAISLQGKDGYTF.

This chain joins TRBV7-9 and TRBJ2-2, with D possibly matching TRBD2 (6 bases). Between the trimmed V and J ends, which lost 5 bases and 10 bases, there was a span of 17 bases. Germline CDR1 reads SEHNR; CDR2 reads FQNEAQ (reference sequence). The length of the CDR3 is 14 residues. CDR3 sequence (DNA): TGTGCCAGCAGCCTGGACGGAGGGGAAAAGGAGCTGTTTTTT. This encodes CASSLDGGEKELFF.

The V gene is TRBV30, the J gene TRBJ1-2, with D perhaps TRBD1 (6 bases). Trimming pared 2 bases from V and 0 bases from J, leaving 16 bases between. CDR3 size: 16 residues. CDR1 is GTSNPN, CDR2 SVGIG, per germline (reference sequence). The CDR3 region is CAWSPTAQGSNYGYTF. DNA of the CDR3: TGTGCCTGGAGTCCCACGGCGCAGGGGTCTAACTATGGCTACACCTTC.

V usage is TRBV21-1 and J usage is TRBJ2-5; TRBD2, the table's D call, was not compared with the DNA. TRBV21-1 is a recognized pseudogene. The CDR3 extends over 16 amino acids. The chain's CDR3 is CASSDDPRDCQETQYF. Here the CDR3 DNA reads TGTGCCAGCAGCGATGACCCCCGGGACTGTCAAGAGACCCAGTACTTC.

This chain links TRBV7-9 with TRBJ1-6; 8 nucleotides agree with TRBD1. The germline CDR1 and CDR2 sequences are SEHNR and FQNEAQ (reference sequence). The CDR3 has 16 amino acids. J lost 1 base, V lost 4 bases, and 3 bases had no gene match. The CDR3 sequence: CASSSTGVSYNSPLHF. The CDR3 DNA reads TGTGCCAGCAGCTCGACAGGGGTATCCTATAATTCACCCCTCCACTTT.

This rearrangement joins TRBV9 to TRBJ2-7, with 7 bases lining up with TRBD1. The junction had 9 bases not matched to a gene; V was cut back by 2 bases and J by 7 bases. CDR1 is SGDLS, CDR2 YYNGEE, per germline. This CDR3 is 14 amino acids long. The DNA of the CDR3 is TGTGCCAGCAGCGTCGGGACAGTAGGTGGAGAGCAGTACTTC. This codes for CASSVGTVGGEQYF.

The gene calls are TRBV24-1 and TRBJ2-5; no clear D gene. The V gene lost 4 bases and the J gene lost 0 bases, with 14 bases spanning the gap. The CDR3 length is 16 residues. From germline, CDR1 is KGHDR and CDR2 SFDVKD. CDR3 coding DNA: TGTGCCACCAGTGACACACACACAATTGACCAAGAGACCCAGTACTTC. Translated: CATSDTHTIDQETQYF.

The genes are TRBV27 and TRBJ1-2, with D possibly matching TRBD1 (5 bases). V was pared by 2 bases and J by 4 bases, with 14 bases between. The CDR3 is 15 residues long. Germline CDR1 is MNHEY and CDR2 is SMNVEV (reference sequence). CDR3 bases: TGTGCCAGCAGTTTACGGGGATCGGGGGGCTATGGCTACACCTTC. It specifies CASSLRGSGGYGYTF.

Remarks on this clone: One end of the junction varies from germline; a read error may be responsible. This chain joins TRBV7-7 and TRBJ2-5; 8 bases are shared with TRBD1. CDR1 is SSHAT and CDR2 is FNYEAQ in the germline V gene (reference sequence). This CDR3 spans 15 amino acids. This CDR3 is CASSLGQGIQETQYF. The DNA for the CDR3 is TGTGCTAGCAGCTTAGGACAGGGAATCCAAGAGACCCAGTACTTC.

The table lists this clone with a count of one. This chain uses TRBV3-1 (or the pseudogene TRBV3-2) with TRBJ1-1; D uncertain. V was pared by 2 bases and J by 7 bases, with 11 bases between. The CDR3 extends over 13 amino acids. CDR1 LGHDT and CDR2 YNNKEL come from the germline V gene (reference sequence). CDR3 sequence reads: CASSQISSYEAFF. The CDR3 DNA sequence: TGTGCCAGCAGCCAAATCTCTTCTTATGAAGCTTTCTTT.